This is a list of T cell receptor beta chains from one sample in a study of T cell repertoires in cytomegalovirus infection. From the reads, TCRdb called clonotypes with MiXCR, one entry per CDR3 protein. The table lists about a million distinct CDR3 sequences, less than 40% of them singletons. For these TCRs, the target antigens are not known. The specimen comprised cultured CD8+ T cells from PBMCs, sampled from culture after CMV antigen stimulation. These receptors all stem from a human donor in good health (CMV status not recorded). Some clones in this sample may be carry-over from other donors' samples. Each CDR3 is given with its conserved first and last residue. The order of the fields is J gene, V gene, clone size, CDR3 length, D gene, CDR3 DNA, CDR3 protein. A D gene is named only where the DNA matches it firmly. Rows give clone size only sometimes, using once, few, many, or a class for an expanded clone.

j_gene: TRBJ1-6; v_gene: TRBV12-3/TRBV12-4; abundance: -; len: 14; d_gene: -; CDR3nt: TGTGCCAGCACCCCGGGCCTCTATAATTCACCCCTCCACTTT; CDR3aa: CASTPGLYNSPLHF
j_gene: TRBJ2-1; v_gene: TRBV2; abundance: -; len: 17; d_gene: -; CDR3nt: TGTGCCAGCAGTGAAGGCTATGGGACCGGGGTATACGATGAGCAGTTCTTC; CDR3aa: CASSEGYGTGVYDEQFF
j_gene: TRBJ2-1; v_gene: TRBV5-4; abundance: few; len: 16; d_gene: -; CDR3nt: TGTGCCAGCAGCCCCTTACCAGCGAGCTCCTACAATGAGCAGTTCTTC; CDR3aa: CASSPLPASSYNEQFF
j_gene: TRBJ1-3; v_gene: TRBV4-3; abundance: -; len: 15; d_gene: TRBD1; CDR3nt: TGCGCCAGCAGCCAATCTGGGGACAGTGGAAACACCATATATTTT; CDR3aa: CASSQSGDSGNTIYF
j_gene: TRBJ1-6; v_gene: TRBV7-9; abundance: -; len: 17; d_gene: -; CDR3nt: TGTGCCAGCAGCTTAGGGGCAGGGAGCTCCTATAATTCACCCCTCCACTTT; CDR3aa: CASSLGAGSSYNSPLHF
j_gene: TRBJ1-1; v_gene: TRBV7-2; abundance: -; len: 14; d_gene: -; CDR3nt: TGTGCCAGCAGCACCGGACCAGGGAACACTGAAGCTTTCTTT; CDR3aa: CASSTGPGNTEAFF
j_gene: TRBJ2-1; v_gene: TRBV7-6; abundance: many; len: 16; d_gene: -; CDR3nt: TGTGCCAGCAGCCCAACTGACAGGAACTCCTACAATGAGCAGTTCTTC; CDR3aa: CASSPTDRNSYNEQFF
j_gene: TRBJ2-1; v_gene: TRBV10-3; abundance: few; len: 17; d_gene: TRBD1; CDR3nt: TGTGCCATCAGGGTCCTCTCCGAACAGGGGGCGAACAATGAGCAGTTCTTC; CDR3aa: CAIRVLSEQGANNEQFF
j_gene: TRBJ1-6; v_gene: TRBV2; abundance: -; len: 16; d_gene: -; CDR3nt: TGTGCCAGCAGTGTAGACAGGAGCTCCTATAATTCACCCCTCCACTTT; CDR3aa: CASSVDRSSYNSPLHF
j_gene: TRBJ2-1; v_gene: TRBV12-3/TRBV12-4; abundance: many; len: 15; d_gene: -; CDR3nt: TGTGCCAGCAGTTTCCCGGGGGGCTTGATCAATGAGCAGTTCTTC; CDR3aa: CASSFPGGLINEQFF